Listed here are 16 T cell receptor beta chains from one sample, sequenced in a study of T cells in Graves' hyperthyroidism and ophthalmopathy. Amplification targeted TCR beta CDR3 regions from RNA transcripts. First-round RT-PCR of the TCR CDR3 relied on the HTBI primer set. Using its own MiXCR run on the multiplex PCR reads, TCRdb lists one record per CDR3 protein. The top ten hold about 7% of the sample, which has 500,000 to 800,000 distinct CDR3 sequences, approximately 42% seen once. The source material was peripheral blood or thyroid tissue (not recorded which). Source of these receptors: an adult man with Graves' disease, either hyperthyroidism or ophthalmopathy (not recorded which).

The CDR3 nucleotides are TGTGCCATCAGTGGTCGTGCGGGGGAACAAGAGACCCAGTACTTC. Translating it yields CAISGRAGEQETQYF. The chain employs TRBV10-3 and TRBJ2-5; 7 bases agree with TRBD2. Germline CDR1 ENHRY, CDR2 SYGVKD. The CDR3 runs 15 residues. Trimming took 4 bases from V and 2 from J; bases not matched to a gene: 7.

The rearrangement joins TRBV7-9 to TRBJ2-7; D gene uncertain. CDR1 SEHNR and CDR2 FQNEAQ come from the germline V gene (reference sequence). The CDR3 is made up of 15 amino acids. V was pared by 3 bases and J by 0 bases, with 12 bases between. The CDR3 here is CASSLGLLRSYEQYF. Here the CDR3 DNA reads TGTGCCAGCAGCTTGGGTCTGCTTCGCTCCTACGAGCAGTACTTC.

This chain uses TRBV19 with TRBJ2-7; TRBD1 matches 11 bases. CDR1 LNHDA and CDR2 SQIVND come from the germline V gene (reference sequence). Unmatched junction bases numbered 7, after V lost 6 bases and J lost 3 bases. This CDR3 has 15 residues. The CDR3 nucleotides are TGTGCCAGTAGGGGGCCGGGACAGGGGGGCTACGAGCAGTACTTC. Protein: CASRGPGQGGYEQYF.

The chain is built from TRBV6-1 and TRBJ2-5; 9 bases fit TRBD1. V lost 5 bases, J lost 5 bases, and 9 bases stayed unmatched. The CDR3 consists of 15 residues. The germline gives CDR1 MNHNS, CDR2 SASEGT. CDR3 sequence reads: CASSLLGQGVETQYF. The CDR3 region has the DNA TGTGCCAGCAGTTTGTTGGGACAGGGCGTGGAGACCCAGTACTTC.

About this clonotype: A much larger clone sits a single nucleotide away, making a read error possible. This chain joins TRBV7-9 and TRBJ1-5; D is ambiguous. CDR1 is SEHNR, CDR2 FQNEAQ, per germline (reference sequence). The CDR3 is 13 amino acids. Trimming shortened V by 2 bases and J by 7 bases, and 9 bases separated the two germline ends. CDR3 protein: CASSLTWEQPQHF. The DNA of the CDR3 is TGTGCCAGCAGCTTAACTTGGGAGCAGCCCCAGCATTTT.

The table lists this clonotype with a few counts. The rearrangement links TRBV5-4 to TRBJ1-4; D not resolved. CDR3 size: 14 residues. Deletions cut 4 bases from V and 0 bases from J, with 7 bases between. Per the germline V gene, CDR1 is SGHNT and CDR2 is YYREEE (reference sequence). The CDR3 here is CASSAASTNEKLFF. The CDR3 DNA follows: TGTGCCAGCAGCGCAGCGTCAACTAATGAAAAACTGTTTTTT. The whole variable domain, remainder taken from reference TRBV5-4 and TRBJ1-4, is ETGVTQSPTHLIKTRGQQVTLRCSSQSGHNTVSWYQQALGQGPQFIFQYYREEENGRGNFPPRFSGLQFPNYSSELNVNALELDDSALYLCASSAASTNEKLFFGSGTQLSVL.

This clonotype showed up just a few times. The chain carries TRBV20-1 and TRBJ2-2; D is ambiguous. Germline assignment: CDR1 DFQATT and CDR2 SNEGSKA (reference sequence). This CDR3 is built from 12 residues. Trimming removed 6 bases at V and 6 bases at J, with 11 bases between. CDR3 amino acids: CSADRSSGELFF. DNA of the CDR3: TGCAGTGCCGACCGTAGTTCCGGGGAGCTGTTTTTT.

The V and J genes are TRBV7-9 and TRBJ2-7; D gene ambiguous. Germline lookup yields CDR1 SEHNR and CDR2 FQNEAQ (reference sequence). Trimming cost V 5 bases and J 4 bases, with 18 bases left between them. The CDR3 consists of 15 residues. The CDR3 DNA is TGTGCCAGCAGCCAAGATGCAGGTGAAGGTTACGAGCAGTACTTC. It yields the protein CASSQDAGEGYEQYF.

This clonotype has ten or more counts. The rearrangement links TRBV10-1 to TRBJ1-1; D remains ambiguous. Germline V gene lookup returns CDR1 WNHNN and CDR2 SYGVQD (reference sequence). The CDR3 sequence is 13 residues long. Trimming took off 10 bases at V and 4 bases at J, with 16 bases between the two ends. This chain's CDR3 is CATSPRTGTEAFF. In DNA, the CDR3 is TGCGCCACCAGCCCCAGGACTGGCACTGAAGCTTTCTTT.

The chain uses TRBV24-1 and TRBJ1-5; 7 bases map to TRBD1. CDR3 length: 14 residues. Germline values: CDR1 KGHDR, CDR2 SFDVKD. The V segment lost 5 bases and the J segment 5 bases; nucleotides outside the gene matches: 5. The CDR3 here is CATSGSGQYQPQHF. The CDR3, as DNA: TGTGCCACCAGTGGTTCGGGACAGTATCAGCCCCAGCATTTT.

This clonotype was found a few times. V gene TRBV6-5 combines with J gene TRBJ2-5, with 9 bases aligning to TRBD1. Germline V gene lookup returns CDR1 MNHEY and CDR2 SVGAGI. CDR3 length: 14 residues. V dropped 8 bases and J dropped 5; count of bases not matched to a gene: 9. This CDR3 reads CASQSDRGRETQYF. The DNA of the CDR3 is TGTGCCAGCCAGAGCGACAGGGGGAGGGAGACCCAGTACTTC.

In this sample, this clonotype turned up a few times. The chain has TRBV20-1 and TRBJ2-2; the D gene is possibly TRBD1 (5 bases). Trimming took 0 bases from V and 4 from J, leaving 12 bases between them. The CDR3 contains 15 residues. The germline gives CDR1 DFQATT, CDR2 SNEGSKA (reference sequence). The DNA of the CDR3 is TGCAGTGCTAGAGATGGCAGGGCGGCCACCGGGGAGCTGTTTTTT. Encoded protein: CSARDGRAATGELFF.

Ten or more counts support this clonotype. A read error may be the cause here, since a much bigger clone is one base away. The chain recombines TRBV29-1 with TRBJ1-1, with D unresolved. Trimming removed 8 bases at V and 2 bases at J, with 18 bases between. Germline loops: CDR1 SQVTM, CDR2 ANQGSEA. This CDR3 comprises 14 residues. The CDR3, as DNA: TGCAGCATTGGATTCGTGGGCGGTAACACTGAAGCTTTCTTT. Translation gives CSIGFVGGNTEAFF.

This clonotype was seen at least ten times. The CDR3 here is CSARGGTGGFNQPQHF. In DNA, the CDR3 is TGCAGTGCTAGAGGTGGGACAGGGGGCTTCAATCAGCCCCAGCATTTT. The chain employs TRBV20-1 and TRBJ1-5; 12 bases are shared with TRBD1. This CDR3 spans 16 amino acids. The germline CDR1 and CDR2 sequences are DFQATT and SNEGSKA (reference sequence). J lost 3 bases, V lost 1 base, and 4 bases had no gene match.

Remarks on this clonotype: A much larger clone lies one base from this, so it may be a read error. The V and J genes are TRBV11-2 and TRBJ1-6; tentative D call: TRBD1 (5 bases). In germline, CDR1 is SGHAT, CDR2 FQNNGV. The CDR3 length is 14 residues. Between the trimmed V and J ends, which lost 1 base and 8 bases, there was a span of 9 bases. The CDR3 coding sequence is TGTGCCAGCAGCTTAGGGACACGGTATTCACCCCTCCACTTT. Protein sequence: CASSLGTRYSPLHF.

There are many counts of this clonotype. CDR3 residues: CASSHGTYSYEQYF. DNA of the CDR3: TGTGCCAGCAGCCACGGGACATATTCCTACGAGCAGTACTTC. V gene TRBV7-9 combines with J gene TRBJ2-7; weak D call: TRBD1 (6 bases). Trimming removed 5 bases at V and 1 base at J, with 12 bases between. CDR3 length equals 14 residues. The germline gives CDR1 SEHNR, CDR2 FQNEAQ (reference sequence).